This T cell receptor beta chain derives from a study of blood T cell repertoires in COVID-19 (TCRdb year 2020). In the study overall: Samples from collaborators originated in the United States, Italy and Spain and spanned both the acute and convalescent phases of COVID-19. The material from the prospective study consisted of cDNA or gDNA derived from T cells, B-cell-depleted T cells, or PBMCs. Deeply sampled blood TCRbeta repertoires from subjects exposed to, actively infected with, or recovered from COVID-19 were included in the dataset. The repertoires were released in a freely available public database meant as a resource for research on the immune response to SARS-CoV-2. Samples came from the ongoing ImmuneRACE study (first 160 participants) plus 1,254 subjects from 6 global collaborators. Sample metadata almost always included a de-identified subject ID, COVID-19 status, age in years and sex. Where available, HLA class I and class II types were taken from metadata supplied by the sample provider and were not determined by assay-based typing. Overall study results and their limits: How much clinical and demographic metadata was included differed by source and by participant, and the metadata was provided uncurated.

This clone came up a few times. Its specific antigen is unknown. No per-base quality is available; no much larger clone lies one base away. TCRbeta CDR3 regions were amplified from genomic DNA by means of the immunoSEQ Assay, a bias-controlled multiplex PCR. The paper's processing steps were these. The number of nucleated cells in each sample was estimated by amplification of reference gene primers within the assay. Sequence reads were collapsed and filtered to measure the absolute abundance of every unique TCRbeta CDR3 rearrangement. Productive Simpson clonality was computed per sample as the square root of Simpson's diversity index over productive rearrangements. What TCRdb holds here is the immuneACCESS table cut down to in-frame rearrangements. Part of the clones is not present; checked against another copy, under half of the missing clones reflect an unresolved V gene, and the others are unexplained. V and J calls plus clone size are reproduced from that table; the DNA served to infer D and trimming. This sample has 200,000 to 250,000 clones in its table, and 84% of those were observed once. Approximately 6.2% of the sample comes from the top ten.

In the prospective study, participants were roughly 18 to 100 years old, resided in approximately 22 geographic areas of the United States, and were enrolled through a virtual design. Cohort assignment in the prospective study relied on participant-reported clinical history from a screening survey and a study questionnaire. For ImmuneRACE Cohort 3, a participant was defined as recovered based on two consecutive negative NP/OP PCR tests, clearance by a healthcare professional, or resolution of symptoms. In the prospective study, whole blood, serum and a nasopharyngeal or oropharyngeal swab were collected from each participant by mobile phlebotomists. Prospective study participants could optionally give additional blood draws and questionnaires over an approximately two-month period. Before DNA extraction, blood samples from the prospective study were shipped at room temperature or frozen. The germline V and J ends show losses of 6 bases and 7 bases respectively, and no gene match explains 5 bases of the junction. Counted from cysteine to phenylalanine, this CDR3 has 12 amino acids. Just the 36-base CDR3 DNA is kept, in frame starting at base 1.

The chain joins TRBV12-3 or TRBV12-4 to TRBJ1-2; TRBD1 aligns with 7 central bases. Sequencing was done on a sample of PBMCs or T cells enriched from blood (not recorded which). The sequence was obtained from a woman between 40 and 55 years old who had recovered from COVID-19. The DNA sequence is TGTGCCAGCAGCAAGACAGGGCTTGGCTACACCTTC. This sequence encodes CASSKTGLGYTF.